This T cell receptor beta chain came from a study of cytotoxic CD8 clonotypes in ibrutinib-treated CLL. This table comes from immunoSEQ multiplex PCR, and its TCRdb copy is limited to in-frame clones, with some not included. The profile shows approximately 60,000 clones, approximately 54% of them singletons. Trimming cost V 6 bases and J 1 base, with 14 bases left between them. Germline V gene lookup returns CDR1 SEHNR and CDR2 FQNEAQ (reference sequence). The CDR3 covers 15 residues. The chain couples TRBV7-9 to TRBJ2-3; a weak D match, TRBD2 (7 bases). The origin of this receptor is a human donor with chronic lymphocytic leukemia. This specimen was PBMCs, taken at disease progression, from a patient treated with ibrutinib. The CDR3 sequence: CASSGGAVRTDTQYF. Here the CDR3 DNA reads TGTGCCAGCAGTGGGGGGGCGGTTCGCACAGATACGCAGTATTTT.